This TCR beta chain was captured by sequencing in a study of graft-versus-host responses after intestinal transplantation. On the study more broadly: Anti-thymocyte globulin served as induction for all recipients, who then took tacrolimus and steroids for approximately 3 years.

Study-level findings and limits: Graft-donor T cell macrochimerism coincided with high graft-versus-host to host-versus-graft clonal ratios in allografts.

As to this clone: Its antigen is unidentified.

Profiled with immunoSEQ multiplex PCR; TCRdb holds only in-frame clones, not every one. Here the sample spans about 85,000 clones, under 85% being singletons. The CDR3 sequence is 15 residues long. The ends lost 5 bases at V and 7 bases at J; junction bases unmatched: 8. CDR1 is PRHDT and CDR2 is FYEKMQ in the germline V gene (reference sequence). This TCR was sampled from a human donor who received an intestinal transplant. V and J are TRBV13 and TRBJ2-1, with 10 bases fitting TRBD1. Source: unstimulated CD8+ T cells sorted from spleen or lymph node cells, taken before intestinal transplant. The DNA of the CDR3 is TGTGCCAGCAGCCTACCGGGACAGGGGCTAAATGAGCAGTTCTTC. Protein sequence: CASSLPGQGLNEQFF. The whole variable domain, remainder taken from reference TRBV13 and TRBJ2-1, is AAGVIQSPRHLIKEKRETATLKCYPIPRHDTVYWYQQGPGQDPQFLISFYEKMQSDKGSIPDRFSAQQFSDYHSELNMSSLELGDSALYFCASSLPGQGLNEQFFGPGTRLTVL.